Below, 27 T cell receptor beta chains from the same sample are listed, as sequenced in a study of blood T cell repertoires in COVID-19. Some clones are missing from TCRdb's copy, which holds only in-frame ones; the method was immunoSEQ multiplex PCR. This repertoire shows some 170,000 clones, 90% found once; its top ten account for over 15%. Sequenced input: peripheral blood. Receptor source: a man between 60 and 75 years old with active or convalescent COVID-19.

The V and J genes are TRBV19 and TRBJ2-7, with TRBD1 matching over 9 bases. The germline gives CDR1 LNHDA, CDR2 SQIVND (reference sequence). The V and J ends lost 3 bases and 2 bases, in that order; junction bases with no gene match: 5. The CDR3 contains 15 residues. DNA for the CDR3: TGTGCCAGTAGTATGAGACAGGGGGACGCCTACGAGCAGTACTTC. This codes for CASSMRQGDAYEQYF.

The rearrangement joins TRBV5-1 to TRBJ1-2, with 7 positions matching TRBD1. From germline, CDR1 is SGHRS and CDR2 YFSETQ. There are 13 residues in the CDR3. V trimming: 5 bases; J trimming: 8 bases; junction bases outside the gene matches: 9. CDR3 sequence: CASSLTGTLGYTF. CDR3 DNA: TGCGCCAGCAGTTTGACAGGGACCTTAGGCTACACCTTC.

This chain links TRBV18 with TRBJ2-7; 12 bases agree with TRBD1. The germline CDR1 and CDR2 sequences are KGHSH and LQKENI. The CDR3 runs 16 residues. V shed 1 base and J 7 bases; nucleotides not matched to a gene: 8. The CDR3: CASSPRNRDRGHEQYF. CDR3 in DNA: TGTGCCAGCTCACCACGGAACCGGGACAGGGGGCATGAGCAGTACTTC. Filled out from reference TRBV18 and TRBJ2-7, the complete variable domain reads NAGVMQNPRHLVRRRGQEARLRCSPMKGHSHVYWYRQLPEEGLKFMVYLQKENIIDESGMPKERFSAEFPKEGPSILRIQQVVRGDSAAYFCASSPRNRDRGHEQYFGPGTRLTVT.

As regards this clone: Additional DNA sequences in this sample encode the identical CDR3. The V call is TRBV5-1, the J call TRBJ1-1; 8 positions match TRBD1. The CDR3 contains 14 residues. Germline CDR1 and CDR2: SGHRS and YFSETQ. The V and J ends lost 4 bases and 5 bases, in that order; junction bases with no gene match: 7. Written as DNA, the CDR3 is TGCGCCAGCAGCCCACCAGGGGGCAATACTGAAGCTTTCTTT. Protein product: CASSPPGGNTEAFF.

The chain joins TRBV7-2 to TRBJ1-2; D perhaps matches TRBD1 (5 bases). Germline CDR1 and CDR2: SGHTA and FQGNSA. CDR3 length: 16 amino acids. The V and J ends lost 5 bases and 2 bases respectively, with 18 bases between them. The CDR3: CASSLTFGTKNYGYTF. For the CDR3, the DNA is TGTGCCAGCAGCCTCACTTTTGGGACTAAGAACTATGGCTACACCTTC.

The rearrangement joins TRBV5-5 to TRBJ2-2; TRBD2 matches at 7 bases. In germline, CDR1 is SGHKS, CDR2 YYEKEE (reference sequence). The CDR3 is 15 amino acids. Losses at the gene ends were 4 bases for V and 4 bases for J; bases not matched to a gene: 7. Written as DNA, the CDR3 is TGTGCCAGCAGCCGGACTACGGGAGGCACCGGGGAGCTGTTTTTT. Encoded protein: CASSRTTGGTGELFF.

The chain uses TRBV5-1 and TRBJ2-7; TRBD1 matches 10 bases. The length of the CDR3 is 15 residues. J lost 2 bases, V lost 3 bases, and 5 bases had no gene match. Germline CDR1 is SGHRS and CDR2 is YFSETQ. Here the CDR3 DNA reads TGCGCCAGCAGCTCCGGGACAGGGGACACCTACGAGCAGTACTTC. Amino acid sequence: CASSSGTGDTYEQYF.

This clone showed up just once. The chain combines TRBV6-5 with TRBJ1-5; 7 bases map to TRBD1. Trimming removed 5 bases from V and 0 bases from J; junction bases left unmatched: 4. The CDR3 has 15 amino acids. Germline CDR1 and CDR2: MNHEY and SVGAGI. The CDR3 loop reads CASSRQGVSNQPQHF. The CDR3, as DNA: TGTGCCAGCAGTCGACAGGGTGTTAGCAATCAGCCCCAGCATTTT.

V gene TRBV3-1 (or the pseudogene TRBV3-2) combines with J gene TRBJ2-3; 7 nucleotides agree with TRBD1. This CDR3 is 15 amino acids long. Germline CDR1 and CDR2: LGHDT and YNNKEL (reference sequence). Trimming at V came to 4 bases and at J to 8 bases, leaving 12 bases not matched to a gene. The CDR3 DNA reads TGTGCCAGCAGCCCATGGCGACAGGGTGGAGGTACGCAGTATTTT. Translation gives CASSPWRQGGGTQYF.

The V and J genes are TRBV10-3 and TRBJ2-5; 12 bases line up with TRBD2. Germline CDR1 ENHRY, CDR2 SYGVKD. The CDR3 is made up of 14 amino acids. V shed 7 bases and J 1 base; nucleotides not matched to a gene: 1. CDR3 protein: CAITSGGAQETQYF. The CDR3 DNA follows: TGTGCCATCACTAGCGGGGGGGCCCAAGAGACCCAGTACTTC.

Only one count was recorded for this clone. Because the CDR3's place on the DNA is in doubt, the DNA is left out and the CDR3 is given as listed by TCRdb. This chain links TRBV12-1 with TRBJ2-7; the table's TRBD2 call for D was not verified on the DNA. TRBV12-1 is reported as a pseudogene. The CDR3 has 17 residues if both end residues are counted. Here the CDR3 reads CASSFKVAGGIFYEQYF.

The gene calls are TRBV3-1 (or the pseudogene TRBV3-2) and TRBJ1-4; D might be TRBD1 (6 bases). Germline V gives CDR1 LGHDT, CDR2 YNNKEL (reference sequence). CDR3 length: 14 amino acids. CDR3 loop: CAVSGGALNEKLFF. For the CDR3, the DNA is TGTGCAGTGAGTGGGGGGGCGCTTAATGAAAAACTGTTTTTT.

This clone came up once. The chain couples TRBV21-1 to TRBJ1-2; TRBD1 is the table's D call and was not checked against the DNA. TRBV21-1 is deemed a pseudogene. The CDR3 totals 14 residues. CDR3 amino acids: CASSIHWTVRGYTF. In DNA, the CDR3 is TGTGCCAGCAGCATCCACTGGACAGTTAGGGGCTACACCTTC.

The rearrangement joins TRBV6-5 to TRBJ2-7; 10 nucleotides line up with TRBD1. V was clipped by 3 bases and J by 6 bases; unmatched bases: 8. CDR3 length equals 15 residues. Germline values: CDR1 MNHEY, CDR2 SVGAGI. The CDR3 spells CASSYSGTGVSEQYF. CDR3 bases: TGTGCCAGCAGTTATTCCGGGACAGGGGTGAGCGAGCAGTACTTC.

The CDR3 reads CASSPDRTPDYGYTF. In nucleotides, the CDR3 is TGTGCCAGCTCACCAGACAGGACCCCAGATTATGGCTACACCTTC. The chain has TRBV18 and TRBJ1-2; maybe TRBD1 (6 bases). Germline loops: CDR1 KGHSH, CDR2 LQKENI. Between the trimmed V and J ends, which lost 2 bases and 5 bases, there was a span of 15 bases. The CDR3 sequence is 15 residues long.

V gene TRBV9 combines with J gene TRBJ2-3; D is perhaps TRBD2 (5 bases). V lost 1 base, J lost 2 bases, and 14 bases lay in between. CDR3 length: 16 residues. The germline V gene encodes CDR1 SGDLS and CDR2 YYNGEE. In DNA form, the CDR3 reads TGTGCCAGCAGCGTACTGGGAGAGGCCTCCACAGATACGCAGTATTTT. It specifies CASSVLGEASTDTQYF.

This chain uses TRBV6-1 with TRBJ1-2; D possibly corresponds to TRBD1 (5 bases). V was clipped by 3 bases and J by 3 bases, with 14 bases between them. CDR1 and CDR2 (germline): MNHNS, SASEGT. CDR3 length equals 15 residues. The CDR3 DNA sequence: TGTGCCAGCAGTGAGGGGCGCGGGAAGGACTATGGCTACACCTTC. This encodes CASSEGRGKDYGYTF.

The count of this clone is one. At one end the junction does not follow the germline gene, possibly because of a read error. The genes are TRBV3-1 (or the pseudogene TRBV3-2) and TRBJ1-2, with 7 bases aligning to TRBD1. This CDR3 region has 17 residues. CDR1 is LGHDT and CDR2 is YNNKEL in the germline V gene (reference sequence). CDR3 in DNA: TGTGCCAGCAGCCAAACGTGGGACAGCCTAAGTAACGATGGCTACACCTTC. It yields the protein CASSQTWDSLSNDGYTF.

The V and J genes are TRBV18 and TRBJ2-7, with TRBD1 identical over 11 bases. CDR1 is KGHSH, CDR2 LQKENI, per germline. The CDR3 has 15 residues. V shed 3 bases and J 7 bases; nucleotides not matched to a gene: 8. The CDR3 spells CASSPEGTGGGEQYF. DNA for the CDR3: TGTGCCAGCTCACCGGAGGGGACAGGGGGTGGGGAGCAGTACTTC. The variable domain in full, completed from reference TRBV18 and TRBJ2-7, reads NAGVMQNPRHLVRRRGQEARLRCSPMKGHSHVYWYRQLPEEGLKFMVYLQKENIIDESGMPKERFSAEFPKEGPSILRIQQVVRGDSAAYFCASSPEGTGGGEQYFGPGTRLTVT.

This chain uses TRBV18 with TRBJ1-1; the D is unclear. CDR1 and CDR2 (germline): KGHSH, LQKENI. The V gene lost 0 bases and the J gene lost 2 bases, with 10 bases spanning the gap. The length of the CDR3 is 15 residues. The CDR3 DNA is TGTGCCAGCTCACCACCCGAGGGCAGAAACACTGAAGCTTTCTTT. The encoded protein is CASSPPEGRNTEAFF.

V usage is TRBV6-5 and J usage is TRBJ1-1, with 10 bases matching TRBD1. Germline loops: CDR1 MNHEY, CDR2 SVGAGI. V shed 0 bases, J shed 5 bases, and the junction held 3 bases outside the gene matches. The CDR3 loop spans 15 amino acids. This CDR3 is CASSYSGTGETEAFF. CDR3 bases: TGTGCCAGCAGTTACTCGGGGACAGGGGAGACTGAAGCTTTCTTT.

V is TRBV18 and J is TRBJ1-5; 7 bases agree with TRBD1. The V gene end was trimmed by 3 bases and the J gene end by 0 bases; junction bases not matched to a gene: 5. This CDR3 has 16 residues. Germline V gene data show CDR1 as KGHSH and CDR2 as LQKENI. The CDR3 coding sequence is TGTGCCAGCTCACCGCTGGGACAGAATAGCAATCAGCCCCAGCATTTT. It yields the protein CASSPLGQNSNQPQHF.

This clone was seen only a few times. The genes are TRBV6-1 and TRBJ1-5; 7 nucleotides line up with TRBD1. Germline V CDR1 and CDR2: MNHNS, SASEGT. V gave up 2 bases and J gave up 3 bases; unmatched junction bases: 7. The length of the CDR3 is 16 residues. The CDR3 protein is CASSELGTVSNQPQHF. The CDR3 DNA sequence: TGTGCCAGCAGTGAACTCGGGACAGTATCCAATCAGCCCCAGCATTTT.

V usage is TRBV24-1 and J usage is TRBJ1-2; a possible D gene is TRBD1 (6 bases). Trimming removed 5 bases at V and 7 bases at J, with 13 bases between. CDR1 KGHDR and CDR2 SFDVKD come from the germline V gene. This CDR3 comprises 13 residues. CDR3 sequence reads: CATSAQGMSGYTF. The CDR3 nucleotides are TGTGCCACCAGTGCCCAGGGGATGAGTGGCTACACCTTC.

CDR3 DNA: TGTGCCAGCAGCTTAGCCCGACAGGGGAACACTGAAGCTTTCTTT. Residues: CASSLARQGNTEAFF. V and J are TRBV11-2 and TRBJ1-1; 7 nucleotides line up with TRBD1. Trimming removed 1 base from V and 1 base from J; junction bases left unmatched: 3. Germline loops: CDR1 SGHAT, CDR2 FQNNGV. The CDR3 sequence is 15 residues long.

This clone has just a few counts. Here the CDR3 DNA reads TGTGCCAGCAGTCTAGCGGGGGGGCCGTACGAGCAGTACTTC. Its protein product is CASSLAGGPYEQYF. The V call is TRBV6-5, the J call TRBJ2-7; 12 nucleotides match TRBD2. The junction had 3 bases not matched to a gene; V was cut back by 5 bases and J by 4 bases. Per germline, CDR1 MNHEY and CDR2 SVGAGI. This CDR3 contains 14 residues.

The gene calls are TRBV7-2 and TRBJ2-5; TRBD2 is a possible D gene (5 bases). Trimming pared 1 base from V and 5 bases from J, leaving 11 bases between. The CDR3 is made up of 14 amino acids. Germline V CDR1 and CDR2: SGHTA, FQGNSA. The CDR3 DNA reads TGTGCCAGCAGCTTAGATCGGGGTGAGGAGACCCAGTACTTC. Protein product: CASSLDRGEETQYF.